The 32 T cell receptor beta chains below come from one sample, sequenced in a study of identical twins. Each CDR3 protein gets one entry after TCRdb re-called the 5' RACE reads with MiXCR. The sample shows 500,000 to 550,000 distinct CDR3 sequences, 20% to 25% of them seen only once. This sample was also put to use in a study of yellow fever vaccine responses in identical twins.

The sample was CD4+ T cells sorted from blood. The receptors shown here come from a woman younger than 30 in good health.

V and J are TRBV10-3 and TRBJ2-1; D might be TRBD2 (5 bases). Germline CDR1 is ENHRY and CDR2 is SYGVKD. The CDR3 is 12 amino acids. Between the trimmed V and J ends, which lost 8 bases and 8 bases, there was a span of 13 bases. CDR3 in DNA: TGTGCCATCGCGGGCCCCTCCGATGAGCAGTTCTTC. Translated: CAIAGPSDEQFF.

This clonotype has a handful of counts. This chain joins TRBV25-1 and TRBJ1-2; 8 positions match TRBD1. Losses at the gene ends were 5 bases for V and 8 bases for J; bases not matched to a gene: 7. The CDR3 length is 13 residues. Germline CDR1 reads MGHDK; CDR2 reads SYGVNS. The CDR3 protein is CASSSDRGKGYTF. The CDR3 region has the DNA TGTGCCAGCAGTAGCGACAGGGGTAAAGGCTACACCTTC.

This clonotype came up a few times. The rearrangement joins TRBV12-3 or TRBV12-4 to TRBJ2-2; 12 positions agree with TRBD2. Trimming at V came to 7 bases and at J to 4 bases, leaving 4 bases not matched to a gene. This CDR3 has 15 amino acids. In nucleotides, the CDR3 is TGTGCCAGCAATCGACTAGCGGGAGCCACCGGGGAGCTGTTTTTT. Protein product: CASNRLAGATGELFF.

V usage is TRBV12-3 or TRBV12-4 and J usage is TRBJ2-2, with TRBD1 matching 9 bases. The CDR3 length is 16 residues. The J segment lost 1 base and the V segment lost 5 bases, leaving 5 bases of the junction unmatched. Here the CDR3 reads CASSPQGALNTGELFF. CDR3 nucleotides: TGTGCCAGCAGTCCACAGGGGGCGCTGAACACCGGGGAGCTGTTTTTT.

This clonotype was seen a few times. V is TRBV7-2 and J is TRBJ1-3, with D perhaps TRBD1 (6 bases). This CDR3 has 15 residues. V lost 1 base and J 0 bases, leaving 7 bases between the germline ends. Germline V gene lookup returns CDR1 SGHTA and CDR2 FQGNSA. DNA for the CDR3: TGTGCCAGCAGCTTAGGGACAGACTCTGGAAACACCATATATTTT. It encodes CASSLGTDSGNTIYF.

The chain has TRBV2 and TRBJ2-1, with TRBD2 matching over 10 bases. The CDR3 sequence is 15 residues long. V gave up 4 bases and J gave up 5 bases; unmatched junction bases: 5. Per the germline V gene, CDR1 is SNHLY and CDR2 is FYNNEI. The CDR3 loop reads CASSGGTSANNEQFF. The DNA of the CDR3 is TGTGCCAGCAGTGGGGGGACTAGCGCCAACAATGAGCAGTTCTTC.

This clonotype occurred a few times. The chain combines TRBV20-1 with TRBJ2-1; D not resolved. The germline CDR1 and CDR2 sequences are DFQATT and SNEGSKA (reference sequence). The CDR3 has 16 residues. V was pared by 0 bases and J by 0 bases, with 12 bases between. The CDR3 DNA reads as TGCAGTGCTAGAGATAGCCTTAAGAGCTCCTACAATGAGCAGTTCTTC. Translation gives CSARDSLKSSYNEQFF.

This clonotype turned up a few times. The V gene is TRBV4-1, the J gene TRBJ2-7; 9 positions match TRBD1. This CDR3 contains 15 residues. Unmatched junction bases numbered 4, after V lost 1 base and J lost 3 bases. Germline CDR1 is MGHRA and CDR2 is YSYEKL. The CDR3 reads CASSQGGTGSYEQYF. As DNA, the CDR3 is TGCGCCAGCAGCCAAGGTGGGACAGGGAGCTACGAGCAGTACTTC.

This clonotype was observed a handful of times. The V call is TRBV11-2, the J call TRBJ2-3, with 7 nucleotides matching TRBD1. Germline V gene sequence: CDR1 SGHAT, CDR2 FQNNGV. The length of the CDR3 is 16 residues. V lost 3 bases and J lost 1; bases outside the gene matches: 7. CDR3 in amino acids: CASSFGVGTGTDTQYF. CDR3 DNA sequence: TGTGCCAGCAGCTTTGGTGTTGGGACAGGCACAGATACGCAGTATTTT.

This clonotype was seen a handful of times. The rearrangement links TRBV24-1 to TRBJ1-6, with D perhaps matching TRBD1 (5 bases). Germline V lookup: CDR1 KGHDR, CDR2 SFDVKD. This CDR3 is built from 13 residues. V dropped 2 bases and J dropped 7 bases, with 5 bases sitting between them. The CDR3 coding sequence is TGTGCCACCAGTGATTCAGGGAATTCACCCCTCCACTTT. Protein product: CATSDSGNSPLHF.

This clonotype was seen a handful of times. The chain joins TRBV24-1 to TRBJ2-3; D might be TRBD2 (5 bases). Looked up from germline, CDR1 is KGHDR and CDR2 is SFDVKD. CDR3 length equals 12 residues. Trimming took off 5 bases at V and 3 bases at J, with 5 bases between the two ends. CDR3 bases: TGTGCCACCAGTGGCGGGACAGATACGCAGTATTTT. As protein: CATSGGTDTQYF.

CDR3 in DNA: TGCGCCAGCAGCTTAAAATATAGCGGGAGAAAAGATACGCAGTATTTT. Amino acid sequence: CASSLKYSGRKDTQYF. The chain employs TRBV5-1 and TRBJ2-3; the match to TRBD2 covers 9 bases. The CDR3 consists of 16 residues. V trimming: 2 bases; J trimming: 5 bases; junction bases outside the gene matches: 9. CDR1 and CDR2 (germline): SGHRS, YFSETQ.

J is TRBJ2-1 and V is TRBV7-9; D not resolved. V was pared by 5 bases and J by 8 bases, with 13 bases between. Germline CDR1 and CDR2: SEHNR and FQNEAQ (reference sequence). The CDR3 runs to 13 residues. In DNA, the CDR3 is TGTGCCAGCAGCCCTACGTCCGCAGATGAGCAGTTCTTC. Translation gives CASSPTSADEQFF.

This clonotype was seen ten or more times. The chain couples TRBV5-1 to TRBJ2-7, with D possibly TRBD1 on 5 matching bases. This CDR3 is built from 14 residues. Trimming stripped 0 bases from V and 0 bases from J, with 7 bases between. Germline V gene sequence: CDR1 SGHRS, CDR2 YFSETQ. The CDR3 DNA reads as TGCGCCAGCAGCTTGGTACAGGTCTCCTACGAGCAGTACTTC. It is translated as CASSLVQVSYEQYF.

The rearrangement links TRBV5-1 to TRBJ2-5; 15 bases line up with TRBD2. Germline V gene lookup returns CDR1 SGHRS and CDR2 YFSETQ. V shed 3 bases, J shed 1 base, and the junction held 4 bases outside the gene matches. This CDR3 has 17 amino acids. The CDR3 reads CASSSWTSGRGQETQYF. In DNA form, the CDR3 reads TGCGCCAGCAGCTCTTGGACTAGCGGGAGGGGCCAAGAGACCCAGTACTTC.

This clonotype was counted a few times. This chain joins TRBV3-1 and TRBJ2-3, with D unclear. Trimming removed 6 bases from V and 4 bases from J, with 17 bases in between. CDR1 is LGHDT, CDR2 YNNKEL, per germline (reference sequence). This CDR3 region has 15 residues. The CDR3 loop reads CASSNTIAAPDTQYF. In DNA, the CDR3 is TGTGCCAGCAGTAACACAATCGCGGCCCCAGATACGCAGTATTTT.

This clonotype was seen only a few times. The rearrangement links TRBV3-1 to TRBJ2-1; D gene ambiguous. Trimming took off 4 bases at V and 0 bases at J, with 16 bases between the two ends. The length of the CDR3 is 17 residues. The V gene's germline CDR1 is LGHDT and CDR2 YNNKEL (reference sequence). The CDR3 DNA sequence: TGTGCCAGCAGCCCGTCAACCGGATTGAACTCCTACAATGAGCAGTTCTTC. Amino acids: CASSPSTGLNSYNEQFF.

This chain's CDR3 is CASSYARAYEQYF. The DNA of the CDR3 is TGTGCCAGCAGTTACGCCAGGGCCTACGAGCAGTACTTC. The V gene is TRBV6-2 or TRBV6-3, the J gene TRBJ2-7; the D gene is possibly TRBD1 (5 bases). V lost 2 bases and J lost 2, with 7 bases in between. The V gene's germline CDR1 is MNHEY and CDR2 SVGEGT. This CDR3 is built from 13 residues.

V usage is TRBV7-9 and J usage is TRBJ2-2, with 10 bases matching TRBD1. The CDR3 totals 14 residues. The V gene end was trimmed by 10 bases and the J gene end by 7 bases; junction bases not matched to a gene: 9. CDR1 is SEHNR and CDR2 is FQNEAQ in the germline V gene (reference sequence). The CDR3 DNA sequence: TGTGCCATACTGACGGGACAGGGGATCGGGGAGCTGTTTTTT. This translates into CAILTGQGIGELFF.

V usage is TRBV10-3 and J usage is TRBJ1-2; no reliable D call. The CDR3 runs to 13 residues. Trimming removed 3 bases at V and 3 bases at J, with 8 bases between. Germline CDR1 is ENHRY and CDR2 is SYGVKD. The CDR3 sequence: CAISDDRDYGYTF. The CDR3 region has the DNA TGTGCCATCAGTGACGACCGGGACTATGGCTACACCTTC.

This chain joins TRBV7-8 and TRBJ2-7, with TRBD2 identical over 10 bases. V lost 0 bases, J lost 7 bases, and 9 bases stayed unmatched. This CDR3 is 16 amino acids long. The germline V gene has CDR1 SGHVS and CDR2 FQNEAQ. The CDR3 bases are TGTGCCAGCAGCTTAGCACCCCACCAGCGGGGGGGTGAGCAGTACGTC. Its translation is CASSLAPHQRGGEQYV.

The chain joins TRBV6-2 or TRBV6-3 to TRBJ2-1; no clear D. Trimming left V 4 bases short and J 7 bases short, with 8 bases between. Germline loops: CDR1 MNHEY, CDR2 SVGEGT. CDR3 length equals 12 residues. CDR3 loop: CASSSVLNEQFF. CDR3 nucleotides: TGTGCCAGCAGTTCCGTACTTAATGAGCAGTTCTTC.

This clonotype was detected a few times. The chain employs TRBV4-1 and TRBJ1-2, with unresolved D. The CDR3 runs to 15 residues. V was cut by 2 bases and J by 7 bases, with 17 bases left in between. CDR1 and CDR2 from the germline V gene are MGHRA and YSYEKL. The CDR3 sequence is CASSQIVGLTPGYTF. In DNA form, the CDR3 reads TGCGCCAGCAGCCAAATAGTAGGATTGACGCCTGGCTACACCTTC.

This CDR3 reads CASSPWTSGANVLTF. CDR3 bases: TGTGCCAGCTCACCTTGGACATCTGGGGCCAACGTCCTGACTTTC. V is TRBV18 and J is TRBJ2-6; a possible D gene is TRBD1 (5 bases). This CDR3 has 15 amino acids. The germline CDR1 and CDR2 sequences are KGHSH and LQKENI. Between the trimmed V and J ends, which lost 3 bases and 1 base, there was a span of 7 bases. Full variable domain (rest looked up from reference TRBV18 and TRBJ2-6): NAGVMQNPRHLVRRRGQEARLRCSPMKGHSHVYWYRQLPEEGLKFMVYLQKENIIDESGMPKERFSAEFPKEGPSILRIQQVVRGDSAAYFCASSPWTSGANVLTFGAGSRLTVL.

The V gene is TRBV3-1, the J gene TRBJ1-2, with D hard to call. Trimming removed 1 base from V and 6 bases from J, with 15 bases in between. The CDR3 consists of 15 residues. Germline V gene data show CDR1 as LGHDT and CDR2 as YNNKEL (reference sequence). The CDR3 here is CASSQGSIESNGYTF. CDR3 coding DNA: TGTGCCAGCAGCCAAGGCTCGATCGAATCGAATGGCTACACCTTC.

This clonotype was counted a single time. The CDR3 coding sequence is TGCGCCAGCAGCTGGGGAGGGCACAGCTCAACCGGGGAGCTGTTTTTT. Its translation is CASSWGGHSSTGELFF. V gene TRBV5-1 combines with J gene TRBJ2-2, with 7 bases matching TRBD2. V lost 3 bases to trimming and J lost 5 bases; unmatched junction nucleotides: 10. The CDR3 length is 16 residues. CDR1 and CDR2 (germline): SGHRS, YFSETQ.

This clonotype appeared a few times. The CDR3 sequence is CSARGGAESEQFF. The CDR3, as DNA: TGCAGTGCTAGAGGGGGGGCCGAGAGTGAGCAGTTCTTC. The genes are TRBV20-1 and TRBJ2-1; possibly TRBD1 or TRBD2 for D (6 bases each). Germline assignment: CDR1 DFQATT and CDR2 SNEGSKA (reference sequence). The ends were cut back, 1 base at V and 9 bases at J, with 13 bases in the middle. The CDR3 totals 13 residues.

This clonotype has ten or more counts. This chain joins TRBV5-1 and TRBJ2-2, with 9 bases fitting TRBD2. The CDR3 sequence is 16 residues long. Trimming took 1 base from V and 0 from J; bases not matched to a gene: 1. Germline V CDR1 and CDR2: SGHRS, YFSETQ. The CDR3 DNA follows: TGCGCCAGCAGCTTGTTAGCGGGGGCGAACACCGGGGAGCTGTTTTTT. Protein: CASSLLAGANTGELFF.

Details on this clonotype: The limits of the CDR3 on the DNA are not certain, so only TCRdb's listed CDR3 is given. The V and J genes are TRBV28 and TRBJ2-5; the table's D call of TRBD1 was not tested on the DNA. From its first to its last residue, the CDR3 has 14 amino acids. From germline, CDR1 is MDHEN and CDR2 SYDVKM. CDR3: CASSFLAGQETQYF.

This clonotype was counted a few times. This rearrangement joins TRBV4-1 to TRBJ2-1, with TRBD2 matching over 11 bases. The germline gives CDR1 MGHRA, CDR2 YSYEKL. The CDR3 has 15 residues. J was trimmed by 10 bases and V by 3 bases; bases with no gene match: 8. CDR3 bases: TGCGCCAGCAGCCATCATATGACTAGCGGGAAGGAGCAGTTCTTC. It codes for CASSHHMTSGKEQFF.

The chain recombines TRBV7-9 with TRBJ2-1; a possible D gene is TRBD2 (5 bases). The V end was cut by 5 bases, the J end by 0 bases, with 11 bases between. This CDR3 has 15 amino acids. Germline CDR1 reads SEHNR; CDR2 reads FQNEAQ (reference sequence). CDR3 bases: TGTGCCAGCAGCACTGTCGGGGACTCCTACAATGAGCAGTTCTTC. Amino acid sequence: CASSTVGDSYNEQFF.

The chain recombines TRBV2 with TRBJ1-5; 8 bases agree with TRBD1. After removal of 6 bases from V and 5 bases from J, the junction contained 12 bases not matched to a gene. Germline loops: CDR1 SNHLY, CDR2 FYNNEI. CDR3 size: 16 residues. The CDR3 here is CASSEQGGPRYQPQHF. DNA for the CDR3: TGTGCCAGCAGCGAACAGGGGGGGCCCCGGTATCAGCCCCAGCATTTT.